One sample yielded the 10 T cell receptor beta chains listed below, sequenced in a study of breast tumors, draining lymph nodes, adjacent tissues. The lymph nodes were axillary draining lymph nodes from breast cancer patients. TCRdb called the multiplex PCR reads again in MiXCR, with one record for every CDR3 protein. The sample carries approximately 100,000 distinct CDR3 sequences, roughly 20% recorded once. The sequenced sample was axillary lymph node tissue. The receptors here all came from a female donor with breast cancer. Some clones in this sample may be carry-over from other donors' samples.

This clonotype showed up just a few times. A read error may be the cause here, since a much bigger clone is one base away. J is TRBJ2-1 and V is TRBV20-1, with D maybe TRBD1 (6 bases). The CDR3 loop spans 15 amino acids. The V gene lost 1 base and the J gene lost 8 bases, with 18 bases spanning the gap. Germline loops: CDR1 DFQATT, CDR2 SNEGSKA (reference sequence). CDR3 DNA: TGCAGTGCTAGAGCAGGGGCGACAGTTTACGATGAGCAGTTCTTC. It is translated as CSARAGATVYDEQFF.

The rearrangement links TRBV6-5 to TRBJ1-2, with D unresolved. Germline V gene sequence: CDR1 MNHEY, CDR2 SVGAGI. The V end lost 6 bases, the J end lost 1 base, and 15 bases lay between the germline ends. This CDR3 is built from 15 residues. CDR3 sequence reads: CASRRSHRNNYGYTF. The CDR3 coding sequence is TGTGCCAGCAGACGTTCGCACCGGAATAACTATGGCTACACCTTC.

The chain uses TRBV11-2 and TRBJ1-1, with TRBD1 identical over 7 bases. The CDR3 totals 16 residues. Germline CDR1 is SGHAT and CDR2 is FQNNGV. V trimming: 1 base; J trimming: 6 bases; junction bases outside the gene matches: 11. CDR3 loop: CASSLVPPGQWPEAFF. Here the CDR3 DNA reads TGTGCCAGCAGCTTAGTTCCCCCGGGACAGTGGCCTGAAGCTTTCTTT.

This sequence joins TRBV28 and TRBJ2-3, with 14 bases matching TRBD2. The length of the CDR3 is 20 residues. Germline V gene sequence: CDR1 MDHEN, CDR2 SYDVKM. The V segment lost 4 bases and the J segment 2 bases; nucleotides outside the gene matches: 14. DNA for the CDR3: TGTGCCAGCAGTTCACCCCGCCTCCAGACTAGCGGGAGGGCCACAGATACGCAGTATTTT. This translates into CASSSPRLQTSGRATDTQYF.

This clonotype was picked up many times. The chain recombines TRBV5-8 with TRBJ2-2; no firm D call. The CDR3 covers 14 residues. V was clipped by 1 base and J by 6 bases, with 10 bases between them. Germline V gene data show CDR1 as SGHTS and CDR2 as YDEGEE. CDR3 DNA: TGTGCCAGCAGCTTGAATGGGGTTGCCGGGGAGCTGTTTTTT. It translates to CASSLNGVAGELFF.

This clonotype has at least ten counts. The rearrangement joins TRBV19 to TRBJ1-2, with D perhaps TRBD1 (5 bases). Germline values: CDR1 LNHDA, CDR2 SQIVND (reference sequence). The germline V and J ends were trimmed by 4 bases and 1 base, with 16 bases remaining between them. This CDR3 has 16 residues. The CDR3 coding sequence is TGTGCCAGTAGTACCCGCCGGGAGGGGCGTAACTATGGCTACACCTTC. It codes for CASSTRREGRNYGYTF.

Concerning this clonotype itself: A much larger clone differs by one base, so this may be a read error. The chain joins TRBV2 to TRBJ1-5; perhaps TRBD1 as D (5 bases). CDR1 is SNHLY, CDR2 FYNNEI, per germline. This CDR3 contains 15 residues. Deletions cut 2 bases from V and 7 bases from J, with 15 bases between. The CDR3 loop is CASSENRGPLQPQHF. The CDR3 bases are TGTGCCAGCAGTGAAAACCGGGGCCCGCTACAGCCCCAGCATTTT.

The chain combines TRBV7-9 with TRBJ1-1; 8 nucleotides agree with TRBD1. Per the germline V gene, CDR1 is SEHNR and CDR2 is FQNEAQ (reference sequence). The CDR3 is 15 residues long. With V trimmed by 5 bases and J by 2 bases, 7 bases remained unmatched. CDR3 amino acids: CASSPDRGINTEAFF. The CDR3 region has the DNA TGTGCCAGCAGCCCCGACAGGGGTATTAACACTGAAGCTTTCTTT.

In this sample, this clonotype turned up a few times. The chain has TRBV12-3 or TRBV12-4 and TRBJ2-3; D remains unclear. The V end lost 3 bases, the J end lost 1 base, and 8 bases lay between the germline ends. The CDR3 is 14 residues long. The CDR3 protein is CASSFNSGTDTQYF. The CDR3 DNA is TGTGCCAGCAGTTTTAACTCCGGCACAGATACGCAGTATTTT.

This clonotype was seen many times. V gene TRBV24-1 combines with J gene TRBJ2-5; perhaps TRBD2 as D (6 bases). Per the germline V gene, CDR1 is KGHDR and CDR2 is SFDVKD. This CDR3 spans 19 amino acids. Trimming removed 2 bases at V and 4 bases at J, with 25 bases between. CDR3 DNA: TGTGCCACCAGTGATTCCTTGGGGCTTGCTAGCGCCCCTCGAGAGACCCAGTACTTC. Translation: CATSDSLGLASAPRETQYF.